A selection of T cell receptor beta chains follows, all from one sample in a study of cytomegalovirus exposure and HLA in healthy donors. Sequencing was performed with immunoSEQ multiplex PCR; in TCRdb, only in-frame clones are kept and a portion is missing. Its table lists under 150,000 clones. Sequencing input: PBMCs. The receptors were sampled from a woman between 55 and 75 years old in good health and CMV-seronegative. Each CDR3 is given without its conserved first and last residue. Fields, in order: V gene, CDR3 protein.

V gene: TRBV10-3; CDR3 protein: AIRWGGIGTDTQY
V gene: TRBV6-1; CDR3 protein: ASGPREQEKLF
V gene: TRBV6-6; CDR3 protein: ASSGEYEQY
V gene: TRBV10-3; CDR3 protein: AISETGLSTDTQY
V gene: TRBV4-1; CDR3 protein: ASSPQERVSTDTQY
V gene: TRBV7-9; CDR3 protein: ASSPRTDSYEQY
V gene: TRBV10-3; CDR3 protein: AIRRTGGLYT
V gene: TRBV4-2; CDR3 protein: ASSQDRSTDTQY
V gene: TRBV28; CDR3 protein: ASSLNGGRGLDGYT
V gene: TRBV5-1; CDR3 protein: ASSSGQGGNTIY